One TCR beta chain is described in this entry. Its antigen is not known. The CDR3 runs 18 residues. Germline CDR1 is SGDLS and CDR2 is YYNGEE. Trimming took 4 bases from V and 0 from J; bases not matched to a gene: 9. PBMCs were not maintained or expanded in culture before analysis. Six replicates per PBMC sample, mostly from 400 to 500 ng of genomic DNA. The table came from immunoSEQ multiplex PCR; TCRdb's copy has only in-frame clones and leaves some out. The table includes about 72,000 clones, about 83% detected once. These data belong to a study of neoadjuvant anti-PD-1 for oral cavity cancer. Study details: Nivolumab at 3 mg/kg was mostly given biweekly, three to four doses, pre-surgery. Whole-study results and caveats: Each response group had just three patients in TCR analyses.

The V call is TRBV9, the J call TRBJ2-6, with 8 bases identical to TRBD1. This sequence was found in a person between 40 and 85 years old with oral cavity squamous cell carcinoma. Sequences were derived from PBMCs, sampled before nivolumab (anti-PD-1) treatment. The CDR3 DNA sequence: TGTGCCAGCAGCCCGTACAGGGGGACTTTCTCTGGGGCCAACGTCCTGACTTTC. Encoded protein: CASSPYRGTFSGANVLTF.